One and the same sample provided the 11 T cell receptor beta chains below, sequenced in a study of Graves' ophthalmopathy and Graves' hyperthyroidism. Amplification targeted the TCR beta CDR3 regions, with RNA transcripts as the source material. HTBI primers were employed in first-round RT-PCR, then a second-round multiplex PCR followed. MiXCR was run by TCRdb on the multiplex PCR reads, yielding one entry per CDR3 protein. This sample has 350,000 to 450,000 distinct CDR3 sequences, with about 18% found just once. Source material: peripheral blood. The receptor set was obtained from a woman younger than 35 with Graves' ophthalmopathy.

This clonotype was observed at least ten times. This sequence joins TRBV11-3 and TRBJ1-4, with D possibly matching TRBD1 (5 bases). Germline V gene sequence: CDR1 SGHNT, CDR2 YENEEA. The CDR3 length is 18 residues. V was cut by 2 bases and J by 3 bases, with 19 bases left in between. This CDR3 is CASSLFLPPDRANEKLFF. Written as DNA, the CDR3 is TGTGCCAGCAGCTTATTCCTCCCCCCTGACAGAGCTAATGAAAAACTGTTTTTT.

This clonotype was detected once. This may arise from a read error, as a much more abundant clone is one base away. The V call is TRBV6-2 or TRBV6-3, the J call TRBJ2-7; 7 nucleotides line up with TRBD1. V shed 6 bases and J 3 bases; nucleotides not matched to a gene: 5. Germline V gives CDR1 MNHEY, CDR2 SVGEGT. The CDR3 has 13 amino acids. CDR3 DNA: TGTGCCAGCAGGACCCCAGGGGGCTACGAGCAGTACTTC. Amino acids: CASRTPGGYEQYF.

V usage is TRBV20-1 and J usage is TRBJ1-5; D perhaps matches TRBD1 (6 bases). This CDR3 has 15 residues. Germline values: CDR1 DFQATT, CDR2 SNEGSKA (reference sequence). V lost 5 bases and J 4 bases, leaving 18 bases between the germline ends. CDR3 nucleotide sequence: TGCAGTGCTTGGTTTGGGACAAAGCTGAATCAGCCCCAGCATTTT. Translation gives CSAWFGTKLNQPQHF.

The J gene is TRBJ2-7, the V gene TRBV14; TRBD2 might be the D (5 bases). Looked up from germline, CDR1 is SGHDN and CDR2 is FVKESK. Between the trimmed V and J ends, which lost 1 base and 0 bases, there was a span of 13 bases. The CDR3 runs 16 residues. CDR3 residues: CASSQARDPSSYEQYF. In DNA form, the CDR3 reads TGTGCCAGCAGCCAAGCACGGGATCCGAGCTCCTACGAGCAGTACTTC.

This clonotype was counted ten times or more. V usage is TRBV14 and J usage is TRBJ2-7, with no clear D. The CDR3 has 15 amino acids. The V end was cut by 2 bases, the J end by 5 bases, with 16 bases between. CDR1 is SGHDN, CDR2 FVKESK, per germline. The CDR3 nucleotides are TGTGCCAGCAGCCAAAGGCGACAAACGGCGGACGAGCAGTACTTC. Amino acids: CASSQRRQTADEQYF.

This clonotype was counted ten times or more. This chain joins TRBV7-9 and TRBJ1-2; D is possibly TRBD1 (5 bases). Germline V gene sequence: CDR1 SEHNR, CDR2 FQNEAQ (reference sequence). V dropped 5 bases and J dropped 4 bases, with 14 bases sitting between them. The CDR3 is made up of 14 amino acids. CDR3 nucleotides: TGTGCCAGCAGCGTCCAGGGATCAGGCTATGGCTACACCTTC. It is translated as CASSVQGSGYGYTF. The full variable domain, completed using reference TRBV7-9 and TRBJ1-2, is DTGVSQNPRHKITKRGQNVTFRCDPISEHNRLYWYRQTLGQGPEFLTYFQNEAQLEKSRLLSDRFSAERPKGSFSTLEIQRTEQGDSAMYLCASSVQGSGYGYTFGSGTRLTVV.

This clonotype was recorded many times. The chain carries TRBV20-1 and TRBJ1-1; D ambiguous. The CDR3 loop spans 17 amino acids. Trimming left V 0 bases short and J 6 bases short, with 23 bases between. Germline V gives CDR1 DFQATT, CDR2 SNEGSKA (reference sequence). This CDR3 is CSARDGRQAPGGAEAFF. CDR3 nucleotide sequence: TGCAGTGCTAGAGATGGGCGGCAGGCGCCGGGAGGTGCTGAAGCTTTCTTT.

This clonotype was seen many times. The DNA for the CDR3 is TGTGCCAGCAGTACCCGGGACAGCAAAGAGGGCTACACTGAAGCTTTCTTT. This translates into CASSTRDSKEGYTEAFF. The V call is TRBV6-2 or TRBV6-3, the J call TRBJ1-1; TRBD1 matches at 7 bases. V lost 5 bases, J lost 3 bases, and 15 bases stayed unmatched. From germline, CDR1 is MNHEY and CDR2 SVGEGT. The CDR3 length is 17 residues.

This clonotype was found many times. This chain joins TRBV29-1 and TRBJ2-2; the D call may be TRBD1 or TRBD2 (5 bases each). Germline V CDR1 and CDR2: SQVTM, ANQGSEA. This CDR3 region has 16 residues. Trimming shortened V by 4 bases and J by 2 bases, and 17 bases separated the two germline ends. The CDR3 sequence: CSVARGTIGNTGELFF. The CDR3 DNA follows: TGCAGCGTTGCCCGAGGGACCATCGGAAACACCGGGGAGCTGTTTTTT.

V gene TRBV6-1 combines with J gene TRBJ2-5, with unresolved D. CDR1 and CDR2 from the germline V gene are MNHNS and SASEGT. The CDR3 runs to 13 residues. The V end was cut by 7 bases, the J end by 4 bases, with 13 bases between. CDR3 sequence reads: CASTYPTGETQYF. The CDR3, as DNA: TGTGCCAGCACCTACCCCACGGGAGAGACCCAGTACTTC.

This clonotype appeared many times. The chain links TRBV20-1 to TRBJ2-2, with D unclear. CDR3 length: 13 amino acids. V was trimmed by 7 bases and J by 5 bases, leaving 14 bases between them. Looked up from germline, CDR1 is DFQATT and CDR2 is SNEGSKA (reference sequence). The CDR3 DNA follows: TGCAGTGGGCTGGGTTTACGGACCGGGGAGCTGTTTTTT. Protein sequence: CSGLGLRTGELFF.